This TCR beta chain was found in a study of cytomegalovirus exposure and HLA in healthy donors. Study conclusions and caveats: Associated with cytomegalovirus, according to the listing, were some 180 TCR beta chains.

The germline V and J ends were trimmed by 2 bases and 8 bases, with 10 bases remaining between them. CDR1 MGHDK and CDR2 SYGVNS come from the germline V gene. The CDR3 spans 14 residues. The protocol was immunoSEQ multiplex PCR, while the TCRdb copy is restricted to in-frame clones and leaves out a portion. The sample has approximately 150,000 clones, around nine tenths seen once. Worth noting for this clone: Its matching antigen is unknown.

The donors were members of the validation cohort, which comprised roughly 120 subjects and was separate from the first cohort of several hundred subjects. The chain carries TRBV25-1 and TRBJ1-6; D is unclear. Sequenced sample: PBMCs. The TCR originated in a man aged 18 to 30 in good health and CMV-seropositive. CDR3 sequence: CASSEPGNYSPLHF. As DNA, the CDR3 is TGTGCCAGCAGTGAACCGGGAAATTATTCACCCCTCCACTTT.